Each of the 9 T cell receptor beta chains below was sequenced from the same sample in a study of tumor and adjacent non-tumor tissue in lung cancer. Three rounds of nested PCR, following a modified ARM-PCR protocol, produced the TCRbeta library. TCRdb re-called the multiplex PCR reads with MiXCR, one entry per CDR3 protein. The sample has about 76,000 distinct CDR3 sequences; about two thirds are singletons. This sample's RNA came from whole unsorted tissue. Sequenced: lung tumor tissue. The receptors were sampled from a woman between 70 and 85 years old with non-small cell lung cancer.

The table lists this clonotype with many counts. The CDR3 protein is CASNLDRNWETQYF. DNA for the CDR3: TGTGCCAGCAACCTAGACAGGAATTGGGAGACCCAGTACTTC. The chain links TRBV12-3 or TRBV12-4 to TRBJ2-5, with D possibly being TRBD1 (6 bases). The CDR3 has 14 residues. V was cut by 7 bases and J by 5 bases, with 17 bases left in between.

This clonotype was counted ten times or more. The V and J genes are TRBV5-1 and TRBJ2-1, with 9 bases matching TRBD1. The junction had 8 bases not matched to a gene; V was cut back by 5 bases and J by 8 bases. This CDR3 has 14 residues. From germline, CDR1 is SGHRS and CDR2 YFSETQ. CDR3 in amino acids: CASSPGTGPDEQFF. CDR3 in DNA: TGCGCCAGCAGTCCCGGGACAGGGCCCGATGAGCAGTTCTTC.

In regard to this clonotype: One end of the junction fails to match germline, which may point to a read error. The rearrangement joins TRBV29-1 to TRBJ1-4, with D perhaps TRBD1 (6 bases). CDR3 length equals 12 residues. The germline V gene has CDR1 SQVTM and CDR2 ANQGSEA. The CDR3 protein is CSSRAEGGKLLF. The CDR3 nucleotides read TGCAGCTCCCGCGCGGAGGGGGGGAAACTGCTTTTT.

This clonotype was recorded once. Lacking the conserved final phenylalanine or tryptophan, this CDR3 likely reflects a read error. This chain connects TRBV6-2 or TRBV6-3 to TRBJ2-7; D is uncertain. V was shortened by 10 bases and J by 1 base, with 8 bases between the two germline ends. This CDR3 is built from 11 residues. The germline CDR1 and CDR2 sequences are MNHEY and SVGEGT. The CDR3 sequence: CAIRRSYEQYL. The CDR3 region has the DNA TGTGCCATCAGGAGATCCTACGAGCAGTACCTC.

The V and J genes are TRBV29-1 and TRBJ2-5; 15 bases map to TRBD2. CDR3 length: 14 residues. Trimming at V came to 6 bases and at J to 4 bases, leaving 3 bases not matched to a gene. CDR1 SQVTM and CDR2 ANQGSEA come from the germline V gene. The CDR3 coding sequence is TGCAGCGTCAAGGGACTAGCGGGAGGAGAGACCCAGTACTTC. Translated: CSVKGLAGGETQYF.

This chain uses TRBV2 with TRBJ2-5, with D uncertain. CDR1 SNHLY and CDR2 FYNNEI come from the germline V gene. CDR3 length equals 13 residues. V lost 0 bases and J 9 bases, leaving 11 bases between the germline ends. DNA for the CDR3: TGTGCCAGCAGTGAAGCCCCCATGGGTCCCCAGTACTTC. Amino acid sequence: CASSEAPMGPQYF.

Regarding this clonotype: The conserved phenylalanine or tryptophan normally closing the CDR3 is absent here, so this likely arose from a read error. This chain connects TRBV29-1 to TRBJ2-3; 10 nucleotides align to TRBD1. The CDR3 sequence is 14 residues long. J lost 3 bases, V lost 4 bases, and 4 bases had no gene match. Germline V gives CDR1 SQVTM, CDR2 ANQGSEA. Written as DNA, the CDR3 is TGCAGCGTTGGACAGGGGGCTAGTACAGATACGCAGTATCTT. This encodes CSVGQGASTDTQYL.

Comment on this clonotype: An end of the junction differs from the germline gene, which may be a read error. The chain recombines TRBV29-1 with TRBJ1-1; TRBD1 aligns across 9 bases. CDR3 size: 13 residues. The germline V gene has CDR1 SQVTM and CDR2 ANQGSEA. This CDR3 is CSIKGTGYTEASF. The CDR3 nucleotides are TGCAGCATAAAAGGGACAGGGTACACTGAAGCTTCCTTT.

Regarding this clonotype: The junction and the germline gene differ at one end; a read error may be behind it. The V gene is TRBV4-2, the J gene TRBJ2-7, with D possibly called TRBD1 or TRBD2 (6 bases each). The CDR3 is made up of 17 amino acids. Germline lookup yields CDR1 LGHNA and CDR2 YNFKEQ. CDR3 coding DNA: TGTGCCAGCAGGCAAGATCTCGGCGGGACAAGCTCCTACGAGCAGTACTTC. Amino acids: CASRQDLGGTSSYEQYF.